These 5 T cell receptor beta chains came from one sample sequenced in a study of blood T cell repertoires in COVID-19. The protocol was immunoSEQ multiplex PCR, while the TCRdb copy is restricted to in-frame clones and leaves out a portion. The repertoire includes 220,000 or so clones, 65% to 85% of them detected once, and about 2.9% sits in the top ten. The sequencing input was peripheral blood. These receptors came from a woman between 25 and 40 years old who had recovered from COVID-19.

This clone was found many times. The rearrangement uses TRBV2 and TRBJ1-5; D ambiguous. The CDR3 sequence is 12 residues long. V was trimmed by 6 bases and J by 6 bases, leaving 9 bases between them. The germline gives CDR1 SNHLY, CDR2 FYNNEI. CDR3 loop: CASSGDVQPQHF. CDR3 bases: TGTGCCAGCAGCGGGGATGTTCAGCCCCAGCATTTT.

The chain uses TRBV2 and TRBJ1-5; D gene unclear. CDR1 is SNHLY and CDR2 is FYNNEI in the germline V gene. Trimming cost V 2 bases and J 2 bases, with 7 bases left between them. The CDR3 totals 14 residues. Here the CDR3 DNA reads TGTGCCAGCAGTGAAAATTTAGGCAATCAGCCCCAGCATTTT. Protein: CASSENLGNQPQHF. The entire variable domain, with the rest obtained from reference TRBV2 and TRBJ1-5, is as follows: EPEVTQTPSHQVTQMGQEVILRCVPISNHLYFYWYRQILGQKVEFLVSFYNNEISEKSEIFDDQFSVERPDGSNFTLKIRSTKLEDSAMYFCASSENLGNQPQHFGDGTRLSIL.

This CDR3 reads CASSSPGSPYNEQFF. The CDR3, as DNA: TGTGCCAGCAGCTCCCCGGGGTCCCCCTACAATGAGCAGTTCTTC. The chain is built from TRBV27 and TRBJ2-1, with D perhaps TRBD2 (5 bases). The V gene's germline CDR1 is MNHEY and CDR2 SMNVEV (reference sequence). Trimming took off 6 bases at V and 2 bases at J, with 14 bases between the two ends. The CDR3 consists of 15 residues.

The chain combines TRBV5-1 with TRBJ2-3; no definite D call. The germline gives CDR1 SGHRS, CDR2 YFSETQ. V was clipped by 0 bases and J by 2 bases, with 10 bases between them. The CDR3 loop spans 15 amino acids. CDR3 nucleotide sequence: TGCGCCAGCAGCTTGGTAATCGCTATCACAGATACGCAGTATTTT. Its translation: CASSLVIAITDTQYF.

The chain has TRBV5-1 and TRBJ1-6, with 7 bases identical to TRBD1. Per germline, CDR1 SGHRS and CDR2 YFSETQ. Unmatched junction bases numbered 10, after V lost 5 bases and J lost 11 bases. The CDR3 has 14 residues. This CDR3 is CASRPTGDRTPLHF. In nucleotides, the CDR3 is TGCGCCAGCAGACCCACAGGGGATAGGACACCCCTCCACTTT.